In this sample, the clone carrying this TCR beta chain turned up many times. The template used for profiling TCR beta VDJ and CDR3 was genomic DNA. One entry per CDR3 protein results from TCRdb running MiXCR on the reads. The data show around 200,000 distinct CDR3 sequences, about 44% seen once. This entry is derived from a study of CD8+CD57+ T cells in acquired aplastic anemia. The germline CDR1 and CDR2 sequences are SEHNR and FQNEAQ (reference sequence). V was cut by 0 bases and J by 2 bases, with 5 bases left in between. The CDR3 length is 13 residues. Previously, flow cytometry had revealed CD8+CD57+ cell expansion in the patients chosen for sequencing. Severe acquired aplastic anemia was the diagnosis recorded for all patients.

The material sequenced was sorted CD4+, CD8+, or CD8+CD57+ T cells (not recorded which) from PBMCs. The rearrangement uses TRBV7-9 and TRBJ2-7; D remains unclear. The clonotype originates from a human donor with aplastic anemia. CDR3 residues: CASSLAWPYEQYF. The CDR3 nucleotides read TGTGCCAGCAGCTTAGCATGGCCCTACGAGCAGTACTTC.